This T cell receptor (beta chain) was sequenced in a study of blood T cells in healthy people across ages. Next came a second PCR, run for roughly 6 to 11 cycles, which used a sample-barcoded 5' primer along with a J-beta primer mix. The template-switch adaptor, which had 12 random nucleotides, put a tag on each cDNA molecule. One entry per CDR3 protein results from TCRdb running MiXCR on the 5' RACE reads. The repertoire holds 1,300,000 or so distinct CDR3 sequences, with almost 60% as singletons. Germline assignment: CDR1 MNHEY and CDR2 SMNVEV (reference sequence). The CDR3 length is 13 residues. V was shortened by 4 bases and J by 14 bases, with 19 bases between the two germline ends.

This clonotype originated in a young man in good health. The chain carries TRBV27 and TRBJ2-3, with D tentatively TRBD1 or TRBD2 (5 bases each). The material sequenced was blood. The CDR3: CASSSWDLPGLYF. The CDR3 coding sequence is TGTGCCAGCAGTTCGTGGGACCTCCCCGGTCTGTATTTT.